Presented here are 5 T cell receptor beta chains from one specimen sequenced in a study of tumor-infiltrating lymphocytes in primary liver carcinoma. Priming with a constant-region primer yielded TCR beta cDNA from roughly 500 ng total RNA. Modified slightly, ARM-PCR produced TCR beta libraries over three nested multiplex PCR rounds. With TRBV1-TRBV30 forward primers and a C-beta reverse primer, the first two PCR rounds were run for 10 cycles each. TCRdb analysed the multiplex PCR reads with MiXCR anew, one entry per CDR3 protein. In the table there are 310,000 or so distinct CDR3 sequences, approximately 54% of which are singletons. Unsorted whole blood yielded the blood RNA, and germline DNA was also extracted. The sample consisted of peripheral blood. Source of these receptors: a woman under 40 with primary liver carcinoma and hepatitis B virus infection.

Comments on this clonotype: With a much larger clone just one base away, this may be a read error. This rearrangement joins TRBV6-5 to TRBJ1-5; D not certain. The CDR3 is made up of 13 amino acids. From germline, CDR1 is MNHEY and CDR2 SVGAGI. This CDR3 is CTSSYSSNQPQHF. The CDR3 DNA reads TGTACCAGCAGTTACTCTAGCAATCAGCCCCAGCATTTT.

Turning to this clonotype: An end of the junction differs from the germline gene, which may be a read error. The CDR3 bases are TGTACCAGCAGCACTAGATCCCAGCAGTACTTC. Encoded protein: CTSSTRSQQYF. The rearrangement links TRBV11-2 to TRBJ2-7; D might be TRBD2 (5 bases). Germline CDR1 and CDR2: SGHAT and FQNNGV. This CDR3 is 11 amino acids long.

Note on this clonotype: One end of the junction is discordant with germline, which a read error may explain. The chain recombines TRBV28 with TRBJ2-1; the match to TRBD2 covers 11 bases. CDR1 and CDR2 (germline): MDHEN, SYDVKM. CDR3 size: 17 residues. CDR3 in DNA: TGTGCCGGCCCCATACTAGCGGGAGTTTTCGGCTACAATGAGCAGTCCTTC. As protein: CAGPILAGVFGYNEQSF.

As for this clonotype: Since a much larger clone is just one base distant, this may be a read error. This likely comes from a read error, as the CDR3 has no conserved phenylalanine or tryptophan at its end. This chain links TRBV29-1 with TRBJ2-1; the D gene is possibly TRBD1 (6 bases). CDR1 is SQVTM, CDR2 ANQGSEA, per germline. This CDR3 region has 13 residues. The V and J ends lost 6 bases and 5 bases respectively, with 14 bases between them. The CDR3 sequence is CSVGAPANNEQFL. CDR3 DNA: TGCAGCGTGGGGGCCCCGGCTAACAATGAGCAGTTCCTC.

This clonotype was seen at least ten times. This sequence joins TRBV4-1 and TRBJ2-2; the D gene is possibly TRBD1 (6 bases). Germline V gives CDR1 MGHRA, CDR2 YSYEKL. Trimming removed 1 base from V and 4 bases from J, with 16 bases in between. The CDR3 runs to 17 residues. The CDR3 DNA sequence: TGCGCCAGCAGCCAAGCGCCTACAGGGATGGTCACCGGGGAGCTGTTTTTT. Encoded protein: CASSQAPTGMVTGELFF.